A single T cell receptor beta chain is shown here with its context. Its antigen is not identified. It may be a read error: a sequence one base away is much more abundant. TCRdb itself ran the reads through MiXCR, one entry per CDR3 protein. The data show fewer than 15,000 distinct CDR3 sequences, about 19% seen once. These data are taken from a study of liver allograft versus peripheral blood T cells. Study at large: Blood and transplanted-liver T cell receptor repertoires from recipients were compared.

CDR1 and CDR2 from the germline V gene are SQVTM and ANQGSEA. V was pared by 5 bases and J by 9 bases, with 11 bases between. The CDR3 runs to 10 residues. Overall study results and limits: Reports indicated that T cell receptor repertoires inside liver allografts differed from those in peripheral blood.

This sequence joins TRBV29-1 and TRBJ2-7, with no clear D. This receptor was identified in a human patient who had a liver transplant. A share of the T cells may be of graft donor origin. CDR3 sequence reads: CSVLGSVQYF. DNA of the CDR3: TGCAGCGTTTTAGGTTCTGTGCAGTACTTC.